Presented here are 2 T cell receptor beta chains from one specimen sequenced in a study of T cell responses to AZD1222 COVID-19 vaccine. Sequencing was performed with immunoSEQ multiplex PCR; in TCRdb, only in-frame clones are kept and a portion is missing. The sample lists approximately 180,000 clones, over 80% seen once, with 5% to 7.5% in the top ten. Sequencing used peripheral blood, obtained on day 0 of AZD1222 vaccination. The receptors derive from an adult in good health.

The J gene is TRBJ1-5, the V gene TRBV6-5; D not resolved. The germline gives CDR1 MNHEY, CDR2 SVGAGI. Trimming pared 2 bases from V and 0 bases from J, leaving 8 bases between. The CDR3 is made up of 15 amino acids. CDR3 bases: TGTGCCAGCAGTTACGACGCTTATAGCAATCAGCCCCAGCATTTT. Translation gives CASSYDAYSNQPQHF.

This clone was seen only once. The chain is built from TRBV6-5 and TRBJ1-5; D perhaps matches TRBD1 (6 bases). This CDR3 has 12 residues. Trimming took 5 bases from V and 4 from J, leaving 6 bases between them. Per germline, CDR1 MNHEY and CDR2 SVGAGI. CDR3 in amino acids: CASSQGNQPQHF. The CDR3 DNA sequence: TGTGCCAGCAGTCAGGGGAATCAGCCCCAGCATTTT.